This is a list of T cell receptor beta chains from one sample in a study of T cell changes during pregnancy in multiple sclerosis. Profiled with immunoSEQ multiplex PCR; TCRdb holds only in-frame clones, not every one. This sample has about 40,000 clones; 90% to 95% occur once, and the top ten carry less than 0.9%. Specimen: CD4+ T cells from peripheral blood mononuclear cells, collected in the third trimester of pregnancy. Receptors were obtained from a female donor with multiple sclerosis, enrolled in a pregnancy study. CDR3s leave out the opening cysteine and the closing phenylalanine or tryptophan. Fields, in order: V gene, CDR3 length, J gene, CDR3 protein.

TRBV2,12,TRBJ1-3,ASREQSSGNTIY
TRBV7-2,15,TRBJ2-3,ASSLFGGNRGADTQY
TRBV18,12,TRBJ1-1,ASSPRDRDTEAF
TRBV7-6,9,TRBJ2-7,ASTDYWAKY
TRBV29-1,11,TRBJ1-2,SVTDSFNYGYT
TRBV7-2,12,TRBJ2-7,ASSLVRDQHEQY
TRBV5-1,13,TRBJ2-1,ASSPPSGYSNEQF
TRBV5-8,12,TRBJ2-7,ASSPGTSFNEQY
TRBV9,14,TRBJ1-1,ASSVGTVLMNTEAF
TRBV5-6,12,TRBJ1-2,ASSFGRGRDGYT
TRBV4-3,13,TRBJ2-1,ASSQVRLAGVEQF
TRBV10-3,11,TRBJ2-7,AIRTTDWSEQY
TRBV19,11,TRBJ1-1,ASSLRENTEAF
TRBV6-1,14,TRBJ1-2,ASSEDWQGANYGYT
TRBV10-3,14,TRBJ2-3,AISEYRTPGTDTQY
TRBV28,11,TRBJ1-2,ASSLGGQDGYT
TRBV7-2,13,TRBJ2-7,ASSPRLAGGHEQY
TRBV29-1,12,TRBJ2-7,SVESRTGAYEQY
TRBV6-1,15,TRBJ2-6,ASSGVLQGPGANVLT
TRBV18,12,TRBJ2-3,ASGAGDSTDTQY
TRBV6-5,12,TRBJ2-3,ASSTGLAADTQY
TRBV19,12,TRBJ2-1,ASSGGLAYNEQF
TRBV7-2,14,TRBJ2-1,ASSSIILAGLDEQF
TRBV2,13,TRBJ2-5,ASKRDEAGWETQY
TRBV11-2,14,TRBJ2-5,ASSLGGSEGVKTQY
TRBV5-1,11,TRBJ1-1,ASRDSPRTEAF
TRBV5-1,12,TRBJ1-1,ASSLDRGNTEAF
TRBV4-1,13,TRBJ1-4,ASSRQGAEGEKLF
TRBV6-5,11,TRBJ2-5,ASSGTEPGEQY
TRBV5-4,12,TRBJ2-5,ASSFRTGQETQY
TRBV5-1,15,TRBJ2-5,ASSLIPGGALQETQY
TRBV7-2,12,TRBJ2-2,ASSPTSVAGELF
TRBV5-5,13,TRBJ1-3,ASSLGSSGGDTIY
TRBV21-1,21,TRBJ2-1,ASSNNGQGLAGDTNLVRDEQF
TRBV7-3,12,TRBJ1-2,ASSRDREDYGYT
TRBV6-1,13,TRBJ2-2,ASSRGLAPTGELF
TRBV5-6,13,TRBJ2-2,ASSLGFRVSGELF
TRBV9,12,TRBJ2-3,ASSEAGARDTQY